This T cell receptor (beta chain) was captured by sequencing in a study of cytomegalovirus exposure and HLA in healthy donors. General study results and limits: Certain sequence variants were highly shared and formed a cluster, and this cluster was likely a sequencing artifact. Researchers counted 164 TCR beta chains as cytomegalovirus-associated. Some V segments, including TRBV6-2 and TRBV6-3, were excluded as indistinguishable.

Primers for the PCR totalled 60 Vbeta and 13 Jbeta. Profiled with immunoSEQ multiplex PCR; TCRdb holds only in-frame clones, not every one. The sample lists 150,000 to 200,000 clones, about 65% occurring once. As to this clone: Antigen: not known.

This CDR3 comprises 13 residues. Germline lookup yields CDR1 MNHNS and CDR2 SASEGT. The ends were cut back, 9 bases at V and 4 bases at J, with 14 bases in the middle. This chain links TRBV6-1 with TRBJ2-3; no firm D call. The sample taken for sequencing was PBMCs. The clonotype originates from a girl aged 10-17 years in good health and CMV-seronegative. The DNA of the CDR3 is TGTGCCAGTGCGCGGAGCCTGGCAGATACGCAGTATTTT. Translated, it gives CASARSLADTQYF.